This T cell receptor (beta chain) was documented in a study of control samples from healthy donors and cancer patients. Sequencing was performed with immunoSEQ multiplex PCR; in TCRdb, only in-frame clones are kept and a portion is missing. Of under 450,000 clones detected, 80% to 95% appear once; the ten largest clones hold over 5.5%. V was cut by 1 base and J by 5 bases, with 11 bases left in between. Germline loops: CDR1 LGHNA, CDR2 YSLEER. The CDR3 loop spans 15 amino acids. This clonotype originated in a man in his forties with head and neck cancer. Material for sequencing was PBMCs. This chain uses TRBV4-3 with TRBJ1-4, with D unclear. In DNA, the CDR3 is TGCGCCAGCAGCCAAGTGTTCGGCACAAATGAAAAACTGTTTTTT. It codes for CASSQVFGTNEKLFF.